This TCR beta chain comes out of a study of cytotoxic CD8 clonotypes in ibrutinib-treated CLL. Looking at the study overall: Complete response was seen in 2 patients and partial in some 25; about twelve progressed and 14 stayed remitted after a median about 68 months. Study conclusions and caveats: An increase in clonality occurred at ibrutinib response, followed by a return toward baseline at progression. Public clonotypes were seen rarely and were contracted or stable on treatment.

Comments on this clone: Its target is not known.

Deep sequencing aimed at 1 in 200,000 to 1 in 1 million T cells' resolution. Data came from immunoSEQ multiplex PCR; TCRdb stores just in-frame clones and leaves some out. The repertoire holds around 60,000 clones, less than 75% seen once, with around two fifths in the top ten. CDR1 and CDR2 from the germline V gene are SGHRS and YFSETQ. Trimming removed 3 bases from V and 0 bases from J, with 13 bases in between. The CDR3 length is 16 residues. The source is a human donor with chronic lymphocytic leukemia. This material consisted of PBMCs, taken after 12 months of ibrutinib treatment. The chain combines TRBV5-1 with TRBJ2-1, with D possibly being TRBD2 (6 bases). CDR3 amino acids: CASSSGLASSYNEQFF. CDR3 nucleotides: TGCGCCAGCAGCTCGGGACTGGCGAGCTCCTACAATGAGCAGTTCTTC.